The present TCR beta chain was sequenced within a study of Ad26.COV2.S vaccination and SARS-CoV-2 variants (TCRdb year 2021). In the study overall: Vaccine-arm donors were drawn from COV1001, a multicentre, randomized, double-blind, placebo-controlled phase I-IIa trial of Ad26.COV2.S in healthy adults. Ad26.COV2.S was given intramuscularly at 5x10^10 or 1x10^11 viral particles, as a single shot or as two shots 56 days apart. Sequencing of the TCRbeta repertoire served to evaluate the specificity and breadth of SARS-CoV-2-reactive T cell receptors following Ad26.COV2.S vaccination. A total of roughly 32 samples were included in the TCR-sequenced set, comprising around 19 Ad26.COV2.S vaccine recipients, 5 placebo recipients and 8 SARS-CoV-2 convalescent individuals. Trial participants were randomized into five groups of five, in which low-dose or high-dose Ad26.COV2.S was given once or twice, or placebo was given on both occasions. Blinding of investigators to trial group allocation was maintained during experiments and outcome assessment.

The study at large found these results: Spike-specific TCR breadth was higher in Ad26.COV2.S recipients than in placebo recipients (P = 0.0014). After vaccination, substantial breadth of spike-specific CD8+ and CD4+ T cell responses was reported. The authors noted that total T cell responses may have been underestimated by the TCR breadth and depth analyses. The study was not powered to compare responses between vaccine doses or regimens. Vaccine and placebo recipients had similar non-spike TCR breadth, a finding consistent with the vaccine containing only spike.

The germline V gene encodes CDR1 SEHNR and CDR2 FQNEAQ (reference sequence). The CDR3 measures 11 amino acids from cysteine to phenylalanine. The only DNA kept is the CDR3, 33 bases in frame from the first base. The junction carries 2 bases between V and J, which are trimmed by 4 bases and 4 bases respectively. In regard to this clone: Its antigen remains unidentified. Within one base of it there is no much larger clone, and no base qualities were kept.

The immunoSEQ Assay was used to sequence TCRbeta CDR3 regions. After extraction, genomic DNA underwent amplification by bias-controlled multiplex PCR, followed by high-throughput sequencing. The authors' pipeline ran thus. Collapsing and filtering of sequences were performed to quantify the absolute abundance of each unique TCRbeta CDR3 region. Usable DNA was measured by amplifying reference genes present in all nucleated cells, and TCRbeta template counts were normalized to that usable DNA to estimate T cell fraction. Repertoire TCRs were annotated as SARS-CoV-2-specific by exact matching of V gene, CDR3 amino acid sequence and J gene to a known reactive TCR set. MIRA supplied the reference SARS-CoV-2 TCR set, which was filtered for enrichment in COVID-19-positive ImmuneCODE repertoires so that public or cross-reactive TCRs were removed. Using the MIRA antigens, annotated TCRs were further analysed by specific ORF or by position within an ORF. Depth was the summed frequency of annotated unique rearrangements, while breadth was defined as annotated unique rearrangements over total unique productive rearrangements. Two-sided Wilcoxon rank-sum tests were applied when comparing TCR breadth between groups. TCRdb took over this immuneACCESS table, retaining in-frame rearrangements with V and J assigned. Such tables are incomplete; in checked studies, under half of the missing clones stem from an unresolved V gene, and the remainder is unexplained. Clone size and the V and J calls come from that table; the DNA yielded D and trimming. Across this sample there are 350,000 to 500,000 clones, with about 91% seen only once. The top ten constitute around 2.5% of the sample.

Read against the paper, the sample's treatment or condition label means: around 19 received Ad26.COV2.S at low or high dose, single or two shots; 5 received placebo; per-sample allocation not given. Repertoires of vaccine and placebo recipients were sequenced from samples taken on day 63 after the first injection. Between 29 July and 7 August 2020, Cohort 1b enrolled 25 adults aged 18-55 years at one site in Boston, USA. As a vaccine, Ad26.COV2.S was a replication-incompetent adenovirus type 26 vector that expressed a prefusion-stabilized SARS-CoV-2 spike protein derived from the original Wuhan strain.

The chain is assembled from TRBV7-9 and TRBJ1-3; the D segment cannot be called with confidence. The clonotype comes from a person between 18 and 65 years old who received the Ad26.COV2.S COVID-19 vaccine or a placebo. Sequences were derived from peripheral blood, sampled in a trial of Ad26.COV2.S vaccine versus placebo. The DNA sequence is given as TGTGCCAGCAGCTCCGGAAACACCATATATTTT. It is translated as CASSSGNTIYF.